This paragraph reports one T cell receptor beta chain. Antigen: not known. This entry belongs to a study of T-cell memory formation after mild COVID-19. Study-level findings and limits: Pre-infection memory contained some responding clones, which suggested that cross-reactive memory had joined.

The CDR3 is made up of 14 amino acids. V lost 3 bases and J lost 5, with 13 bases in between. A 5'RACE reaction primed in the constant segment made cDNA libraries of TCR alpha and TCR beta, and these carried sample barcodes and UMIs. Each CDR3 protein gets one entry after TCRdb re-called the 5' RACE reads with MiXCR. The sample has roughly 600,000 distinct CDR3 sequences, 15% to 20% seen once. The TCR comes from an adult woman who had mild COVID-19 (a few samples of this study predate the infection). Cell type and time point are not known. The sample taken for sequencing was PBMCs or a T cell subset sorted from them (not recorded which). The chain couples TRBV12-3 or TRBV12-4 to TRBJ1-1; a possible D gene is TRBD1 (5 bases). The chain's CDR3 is CASSLRQKETEAFF. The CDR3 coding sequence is TGTGCCAGCAGTTTGAGACAGAAAGAAACTGAAGCTTTCTTT.